The T cell receptor beta chain under discussion was sequenced for a study of cytomegalovirus exposure and HLA in healthy donors (dated by TCRdb to 2016 to 2017). Context from the whole study: In an earlier analysis of some 610 of the donors, 250 to 350 Gb of sequence data and some 120 million unique TCR beta sequences from 150 million to 200 million T cells were reported. Roughly 300 gigabases of sequencing data and approximately 80 million unique TCR sequences were included in an early release covering about 700 HLA-typed donors. Among the roughly 410 genotyped donors, approximately 82% belonged to the genetic ancestry cluster associated with self-reported Caucasian donors. The study aimed to test whether cataloging public T cell receptors could reveal signatures of past pathogen exposure. The study profiled the T cell repertoires of about 720 subjects by immunosequencing and related them to cytomegalovirus serostatus. A separate validation cohort of approximately 120 different subjects was used in addition to the approximately 700-subject first cohort. To predict cytomegalovirus infection status, the study combined high-throughput TCR immunosequencing, statistical association of individual TCRs with disease status, and machine learning. In a later analysis, previously published TCR beta repertoires from more than 500 donors were re-analyzed and high-resolution HLA genotyping was added so that TCR occurrence patterns could be studied. The later analysis used no new phenotypic data to find candidate immune exposures, relying instead on TCR beta sequences and their occurrence across donors. An earlier analysis of some 500 of the donors used high-throughput TCR beta sequencing to judge whether each TCR beta V gene segment behaved as functional or pseudogenic. Donor age, sex, ethnicity and CMV serostatus were compiled together with the repertoire data. A later genetic analysis took genome-wide SNP genotypes for about 55% of the roughly 700 donors and used that subset as a discovery cohort. Every discovery cohort repertoire had been produced on one sequencing platform. HLA typing included class I and class II loci at four-digit resolution. Typing coverage varied by locus: roughly 629-630 donors for A, B, C, DRB1 and DQB1; approximately 500 for DQA1; about 590 for DPA1; approximately 490 for DPB1. About 5 DR-DQ haplotypes were handled as single units for association and clustering, since linkage in the cohort was strong. Among a few hundred genotyped donors of the cohort, an average of approximately 240,000 unique TCR beta nucleotide sequences were sequenced per donor, around 20% of them non-productive.

The germline V gene (reference sequence) supplies CDR1 PRHDT and CDR2 FYEKMQ. There are 16 amino acids in the CDR3, from cysteine to phenylalanine inclusive. Of the read, only the CDR3 DNA is kept; its 48 bases are in frame from base 1. V is cut back by 4 bases and J by 5 bases, with 9 bases in the junction unmatched. Points the paper makes about the study in general: Sequencing depth was assumed to be roughly uniform across donors in the presence/absence analyses, though that assumption may not hold. Linkage disequilibrium might explain the correlated functional status among segregating V segments, but an unknown experimental factor could not be excluded. Because counts were too low, 15 to 20 rarely observed V segments, including chromosome 9 orphons, were excluded from the earlier analysis of several hundred of the donors. Compared with the roughly 720-donor mean, donors in an Asian-associated ancestry cluster had fewer N-insertions in productive TCRs, according to a later genetic analysis. This cohort had only TCR beta chains sequenced, and the lack of alpha or paired-chain data limited which features could be detected. Strong co-occurrence of HLA alleles, especially DR and DQ, made assigning TCR associations to individual alleles difficult. The study gave a list of 150 to 200 TCR beta chains associated with cytomegalovirus. At a false discovery rate of 0.05, a later analysis linked under 20,000 TCR beta sequences to specific HLA alleles. The authors suggested that the approach could potentially be generalized to other disease states and immunological phenotypes. The 87-base-pair reads could not distinguish some IMGT-functional V segments, including TRBV6-2 and TRBV6-3, so those segments were excluded. A cluster of highly shared sequence variants was judged likely to be a technical artifact of the sequencing pipeline. The classifier was reported to diagnose cytomegalovirus status with high specificity and sensitivity in both the original and validation cohorts. A few of the identified cytomegalovirus-associated TCR beta chains were confirmed in vitro to be specific for cytomegalovirus antigens. V-gene and J-gene trimming of TCR beta chains was associated with a missense DCLRE1C variant in a later genetic analysis, and the association was replicated in an independent cohort. In an earlier analysis of fewer than 700 of the donors, most TCR beta V segments appeared in productive rearrangements about 90% or about 30% of the time, broadly matching IMGT annotations. A further reported finding was that TCR beta sequences accurately predicted the HLA-A and HLA-B alleles for most subjects in the first cohort. While some public TCRs were present in many individuals, most TCR sequences turned up only very rarely across donors. In a later analysis, the rate of TCR association differed among HLA loci, with DRB1 alleles having the most associated TCRs and HLA-C alleles having the fewest. HLA typing was unavailable for some donors at each locus, so association tests used only the typed subset. Most CMV-associated TCR beta chains appeared to be HLA-restricted in a later analysis, and the HLA associations seemed to be driven largely by CMV exposure. Compared with equally common non-associated chains, HLA-associated TCR beta chains in a later analysis were more clonally expanded and had lower generation probabilities. Several of the top co-occurrence clusters appeared to be linked to parvovirus B19, influenza, CMV and Epstein-Barr virus, according to a later analysis. For the cohort, immune exposure information was limited to CMV serostatus.

As regards this clone: Its recognized antigen is unknown. Nothing much larger sits one base from this clone, and base qualities are not available.

The cohort was made up of around 720 healthy bone marrow donors. All cohort members were sampled while nominally healthy, although unrecorded immune exposures were likely present. The donor was CMV seropositive and was included in the group of about 290 seropositive cohort members. Each donor provided a peripheral blood sample, and peripheral blood mononuclear cells were used for TCR beta sequencing. Genomic DNA extraction from the blood cell samples was performed with the Qiagen DNeasy Blood Extraction Kit. Libraries were prepared through the immunoSEQ multiplex PCR assay. The multiplex PCR relied on a mix of 60 forward primers for TCR Vbeta segments and 13 reverse primers for TCR Jbeta segments. Amplification of the CDR3 region of rearranged TCR beta genes was performed with a multiplex PCR assay on genomic DNA. The amplified TCR beta libraries were sequenced on the Illumina HiSeq System as 87-base-pair reads. As for the original processing: Across the 670 or so repertoires, a later analysis counted roughly 84 million unique TCR beta chains, approximately 12 million of which were shared by at least two donors. Raw reads were error-corrected and collapsed into unique sequences by a nearest-neighbor algorithm in which closely related sequences were merged to remove PCR and sequencing errors. To assign V, D and J gene segments, CDR3 sequences were aligned to IMGT reference sequences. For a sequence to be retained, a match of at least six nucleotides was required to both a V gene segment and a J gene segment. Rearrangements were classified as productive when the CDR3 lacked stop codons and remained in frame with V and J, and all other rearrangements were classified as non-productive. Following IMGT convention, CDR3 was defined as the stretch from the second conserved V-encoded cysteine up to the conserved J-encoded phenylalanine. Sequences without an unambiguous match to a single V gene segment were excluded from the earlier analysis of approximately 600 of the donors. In an earlier analysis of 587 of the donors, V segments were called functional above 56.7% productive rearrangements and were called segregating when the between-donor standard deviation exceeded 5%. To diagnose cytomegalovirus status from the catalog of TCR beta chain sequences, a statistical classification framework was built. In a later analysis, V and J genes were assigned by comparing TCR nucleotide sequences against IMGT/GENE-DB human TR gene sequences. A later analysis assigned CDR3 sequences and most-parsimonious VDJ recombination scenarios with the TCRdist pipeline. A later analysis defined each TCR beta chain by its CDR3 amino acid sequence plus V-gene family, and excluded reads lacking a unique V-gene family. As a way to deal with suspected cross-contamination and a sequencing artifact, a later analysis dropped hundreds of nucleotide sequences that were highly shared and had low generation probability. In a later analysis, a clonal expansion index for each public chain was calculated from normalized within-repertoire ranks of inferred template counts. Generation probabilities in a later analysis came from a VDJ recombination model fitted to out-of-frame rearrangements, and those results were checked against IGoR. In a later analysis, TCR-TCR, TCR-HLA and TCR-CMV co-occurrence was scored with hypergeometric tests, and a repertoire-size bias correction was applied to TCR pairs. In a later analysis, false discovery rates were estimated by permuting HLA or CMV assignments 20 times. In a later analysis, co-occurring TCRs were grouped using DBSCAN, with TCRdist sequence similarity added in when clustering inside HLA-allele-positive subsets. Repertoires with fewer than 30,000 or more than 120,000 public chains were left out of co-occurrence clustering, as were five repertoires with anomalous nucleotide sharing. TCRdb limited this immuneACCESS table to in-frame rearrangements with V and J called. A share of clones is missing; checked studies link under half to unresolved V genes, and the rest is unexplained. The V and J calls and clone size are taken from that table; D and trimming were inferred from the DNA. In this sample the table shows some 180,000 clones, 65% to 85% of which occur a single time. Under 1.5% of the sample is taken by the ten largest.

The sample consisted of PBMCs. The rearranged segments are TRBV13 and TRBJ1-1, with 11 middle bases fitting TRBD1. The TCR originated in a girl aged 5 to 17 in good health and CMV-seropositive. The CDR3 has the sequence CASSSRDRGKRTEAFF. The DNA reads as follows: TGTGCCAGCAGCTCCCGGGACAGGGGGAAGAGGACTGAAGCTTTCTTT.